These 8 T cell receptor beta chains were sequenced from one sample in a study of neoadjuvant nivolumab and ipilimumab in lung cancer. Sequencing was performed with immunoSEQ multiplex PCR; in TCRdb, only in-frame clones are kept and a portion is missing. Among approximately 23,000 clones listed, approximately 82% were seen once. The material sequenced was peripheral blood, taken before neoadjuvant nivolumab, alone or with ipilimumab. The receptors shown here come from an adult with non-small cell lung cancer.

The V and J genes are TRBV6-1 and TRBJ1-2; a weak D match, TRBD1 (6 bases). V was trimmed by 6 bases and J by 4 bases, leaving 15 bases between them. CDR3 length: 14 residues. Germline V lookup: CDR1 MNHNS, CDR2 SASEGT. The CDR3 DNA sequence: TGTGCCAGCAGAATGACAGGTTTCCGCTATGGCTACACCTTC. It encodes CASRMTGFRYGYTF.

The chain employs TRBV5-6 and TRBJ2-2; D may be TRBD1 (6 bases). The V end was cut by 3 bases, the J end by 6 bases, with 15 bases between. CDR3 length: 15 residues. CDR1 is SGHDT, CDR2 YYEEEE, per germline. CDR3 in amino acids: CASSSVPTGAGELFF. The CDR3 DNA follows: TGTGCCAGCAGCTCCGTTCCGACAGGAGCCGGGGAGCTGTTTTTT.

The genes are TRBV7-3 and TRBJ2-1, with 13 bases identical to TRBD2. Germline CDR1 and CDR2: SGHTA and FQGTGA. V trimming: 5 bases; J trimming: 9 bases; junction bases outside the gene matches: 10. The CDR3 covers 16 residues. The CDR3 loop is CASSLLGLAGEVEQFF. Here the CDR3 DNA reads TGTGCCAGCAGCCTACTCGGACTAGCGGGAGAAGTTGAGCAGTTCTTC.

This rearrangement joins TRBV11-2 to TRBJ2-3; 7 bases agree with TRBD2. V shed 3 bases and J 0 bases; nucleotides not matched to a gene: 3. The length of the CDR3 is 15 residues. From germline, CDR1 is SGHAT and CDR2 FQNNGV. The CDR3 DNA reads TGTGCCAGCAGCTTGGGGGGGACTAGCACAGATACGCAGTATTTT. Amino acids: CASSLGGTSTDTQYF.

J is TRBJ1-2 and V is TRBV5-1; D is unresolved. The CDR3 is made up of 11 amino acids. Germline CDR1 is SGHRS and CDR2 is YFSETQ. V was trimmed by 3 bases and J by 10 bases, leaving 10 bases between them. CDR3 amino acids: CASSSTQTYTF. The CDR3 nucleotides read TGCGCCAGCAGCTCAACTCAGACCTACACCTTC. Supplemented by reference TRBV5-1 and TRBJ1-2, the full variable domain reads KAGVTQTPRYLIKTRGQQVTLSCSPISGHRSVSWYQQTPGQGLQFLFEYFSETQRNKGNFPGRFSGRQFSNSRSEMNVSTLELGDSALYLCASSSTQTYTFGSGTRLTVV.

The CDR3, as DNA: TGTGCCAGCAGTGACAGGTTATGGTATGGCTACACCTTC. Translation: CASSDRLWYGYTF. J is TRBJ1-2 and V is TRBV6-1, with D unclear. Germline CDR1 reads MNHNS; CDR2 reads SASEGT. Trimming stripped 3 bases from V and 5 bases from J, with 10 bases between. The CDR3 is made up of 13 amino acids.

This chain connects TRBV18 to TRBJ2-7; D gene ambiguous. Deletions cut 3 bases from V and 7 bases from J, with 13 bases between. The V gene's germline CDR1 is KGHSH and CDR2 LQKENI. This CDR3 contains 13 residues. CDR3 sequence reads: CASSPSPPREQYF. Written as DNA, the CDR3 is TGTGCCAGCTCACCGTCTCCCCCACGGGAGCAGTACTTC. The variable domain in full, with the rest retrieved from reference TRBV18 and TRBJ2-7, is NAGVMQNPRHLVRRRGQEARLRCSPMKGHSHVYWYRQLPEEGLKFMVYLQKENIIDESGMPKERFSAEFPKEGPSILRIQQVVRGDSAAYFCASSPSPPREQYFGPGTRLTVT.

V gene TRBV7-2 combines with J gene TRBJ2-1; D ambiguous. Between the trimmed V and J ends, which lost 5 bases and 4 bases, there was a span of 12 bases. Germline CDR1 reads SGHTA; CDR2 reads FQGNSA. This CDR3 is 14 amino acids long. In nucleotides, the CDR3 is TGTGCCAGCAGCGCGAAAACAAAATACAATGAGCAGTTCTTC. This translates into CASSAKTKYNEQFF.